The 8 T cell receptor beta chains below come from one sample, sequenced in a study of blood T cell repertoires in COVID-19. TCRdb's table, derived via immunoSEQ multiplex PCR, lists solely in-frame clones and lacks some. The data hold 250,000 to 350,000 clones, with around 87% observed a single time. Material: peripheral blood. Every receptor here comes from a woman aged 45-65 years who had recovered from COVID-19.

This clone appeared a few times. The J gene is TRBJ1-1, the V gene TRBV19, with D possibly being TRBD1 (5 bases). Germline values: CDR1 LNHDA, CDR2 SQIVND (reference sequence). Trimming cost V 6 bases and J 1 base, with 9 bases left between them. The CDR3 loop spans 13 amino acids. CDR3 nucleotide sequence: TGTGCCAGTAGGTTGACAGAGAACACTGAAGCTTTCTTT. This encodes CASRLTENTEAFF. Full variable domain (missing parts from reference TRBV19 and TRBJ1-1): DGGITQSPKYLFRKEGQNVTLSCEQNLNHDAMYWYRQDPGQGLRLIYYSQIVNDFQKGDIAEGYSVSREKKESFPLTVTSAQKNPTAFYLCASRLTENTEAFFGQGTRLTVV.

The genes are TRBV4-3 and TRBJ1-2; D is unclear. The V gene lost 0 bases and the J gene lost 1 base, with 9 bases spanning the gap. Germline values: CDR1 LGHNA, CDR2 YSLEER. The CDR3 covers 15 residues. CDR3 loop: CASSQEDDFNYGYTF. CDR3 bases: TGCGCCAGCAGCCAAGAGGATGACTTTAACTATGGCTACACCTTC.

The rearrangement uses TRBV10-3 and TRBJ2-7; TRBD1 is a possible D gene (6 bases). The germline V gene encodes CDR1 ENHRY and CDR2 SYGVKD. The CDR3 covers 15 residues. V was clipped by 2 bases and J by 4 bases, with 15 bases between them. CDR3 bases: TGTGCCATCAGTGAGGGGGGCAGGGTGATGTACGAGCAGTACTTC. Protein sequence: CAISEGGRVMYEQYF.

The chain is built from TRBV9 and TRBJ2-7; unclear D gene. The CDR3 runs 15 residues. V dropped 0 bases and J dropped 0 bases, with 10 bases sitting between them. Germline loops: CDR1 SGDLS, CDR2 YYNGEE. The DNA of the CDR3 is TGTGCCAGCAGCGTAGCCCCACTTAGCTCCTACGAGCAGTACTTC. The encoded protein is CASSVAPLSSYEQYF.

The V gene is TRBV12-3 or TRBV12-4, the J gene TRBJ1-2; D gene uncertain. The germline V and J ends were trimmed by 5 bases and 2 bases, with 3 bases remaining between them. The CDR3 runs to 11 residues. CDR3 loop: CASSLNYGYTF. The CDR3 DNA follows: TGTGCCAGCAGTCTCAACTATGGCTACACCTTC.

In this sample, this clone turned up once. V gene TRBV9 combines with J gene TRBJ2-1; 11 positions match TRBD2. Germline V gene lookup returns CDR1 SGDLS and CDR2 YYNGEE. J lost 4 bases, V lost 3 bases, and 6 bases had no gene match. This CDR3 region has 16 residues. The CDR3: CASSGGTSGIYNEQFF. The CDR3 nucleotides are TGTGCCAGCAGCGGGGGGACTAGCGGAATATACAATGAGCAGTTCTTC.

This chain links TRBV27 with TRBJ1-2, with TRBD1 matching 10 bases. Looked up from germline, CDR1 is MNHEY and CDR2 is SMNVEV (reference sequence). With V trimmed by 6 bases and J by 4 bases, 8 bases remained unmatched. The CDR3 is 15 residues long. The CDR3 protein is CASRSRDRGVYGYTF. CDR3 nucleotides: TGTGCCAGCAGATCCCGGGACAGGGGAGTCTATGGCTACACCTTC.

The chain uses TRBV2 and TRBJ1-5; D ambiguous. Germline-derived CDR1 and CDR2 are SNHLY and FYNNEI. There are 13 residues in the CDR3. The V end lost 1 base, the J end lost 9 bases, and 10 bases lay between the germline ends. This CDR3 is CASSEEGRGPQHF. The CDR3 coding sequence is TGTGCCAGCAGTGAAGAAGGCCGCGGGCCCCAGCATTTT.